This note documents a single TCR beta chain sequence. Its antigen is unidentified. The junction differs from germline at one of its ends, possibly a read error. Generated by immunoSEQ multiplex PCR, the TCRdb table keeps only in-frame clones and is missing some. This sample has about 150,000 clones; 90% to 95% occur once, and the top ten carry 1.5% to 2%. The germline V gene has CDR1 SEHNR and CDR2 FQNEAQ (reference sequence). The length of the CDR3 is 15 residues. The sample belongs to a study of T cell responses to AZD1222 COVID-19 vaccine. Background on the study: Second-dose timings of about 4 or about 12 weeks were pooled.

Study-wide findings and caveats: Donors were mostly white British, more females; clonal diversity possibly underestimated. Researchers report vaccine-associated CD4 TCRs spanning spike, with dominance at 160-218 and 743-854.

The sample was peripheral blood, taken on day 0 of AZD1222 vaccination. The chain links TRBV7-9 to TRBJ2-3; weak D call: TRBD1 (5 bases). The receptor's source is an adult in good health. CDR3 amino acids: CASSLDAGSTDTQYF. The CDR3 DNA sequence: TGTGCCAGCAGTTTAGACGCAGGGAGCACAGATACGCAGTATTTT.